This T cell receptor (beta chain) originates from a study of Epstein–Barr virus B cells in breast cancer (dated by TCRdb to the early 2020s). Regarding the study in general: Control T cells were expanded by a rapid expansion method using irradiated PBMC feeders, soluble OKT3 and IL-2 at roughly 190 U/ml, and were collected roughly 9-12 days after stimulation. The study was a single-patient case report on whether tumor-infiltrating EBV+ B cells shape the T-cell receptor repertoire in triple-negative breast cancer. Here is what the overall study found, with its caveats: All data came from one patient, described as a first proof of concept, and this single-patient design limits how far the findings can be generalized.

RNA was extracted from roughly 1.1e5 to 9.2e5 cultured T cells using RNeasy Micro or Mini kits with on-column DNase digestion included, and the extracted RNA was checked on an Agilent 2100 Bioanalyzer. Note on this clonotype: The specificity of this receptor is unknown. It has no much larger one-base neighbor in the sample; base qualities were not kept.

From a lookup of the germline V gene, CDR1 and CDR2 are SGHTA and FQGNSA. There are 14 amino acids in the CDR3, from cysteine to phenylalanine inclusive. The read is trimmed to its CDR3 DNA, 42 bases read in frame from base 1. A distance of 10 bases separates the germline ends of V and J, which lose 1 base and 4 bases respectively. Preparation of the library involved 5' RACE. The SMARTer Human TCR a/b Profiling Kit was used to build TCR libraries from RNA, capturing the full V(D)J regions of both the alpha and beta chains. After amplification, the libraries were purified with AMPure XP beads and validated using the DNA 1000 Kit on an Agilent 2100 Bioanalyzer. Sequencing was done on an Illumina MiSeq using the 600-cycle v3 reagent kit, which produced 2 x 300 bp paired-end reads. In the original analysis: Reads were processed with MiXCR and VDJTools; non-productive clonotypes were removed and clonotypes were collapsed by CDR3 amino acid sequence before frequencies were recalculated. Matching of CDR3 sequences to the McPAS-TCR database tolerated a Levenshtein distance of 1, and UpSet plots were generated in R using UpSetR. Through fastp at Q25 and MiXCR, TCRdb rebuilt clones from the public reads, retaining in-frame beta chains. CDR3 protein sequences are deduplicated, and each keeps its most common genes and DNA. In this record, the V and J calls reflect TCRdb's handling and not the investigators' own analysis. This sample lists some 2,000 distinct CDR3 sequences; roughly 15% were detected once. The ten largest clones add up to around 28% of the sample.

Here the chain combines TRBV7-2 and TRBJ1-2; TRBD1 could be the D gene, as 5 bases match. The sample taken for sequencing was tumor-infiltrating lymphocytes expanded in culture. The sequence was collected from a woman aged 40 to 55 with triple-negative breast cancer. The nucleotides are TGTGCCAGCAGCTTAGGAGTCGGGACCTATGGCTACACCTTC. This yields the protein CASSLGVGTYGYTF.